Each of the 25 T cell receptor beta chains below was sequenced from the same sample in a study of patients and donors after allogeneic stem cell transplantation. TCRdb independently ran MiXCR on the RT-PCR reads; one entry per CDR3 protein. The repertoire consists of approximately 90,000 distinct CDR3 sequences, with around 5% occurring once and the leading ten covering about 3%. The sequenced sample was blood, either unsorted or a sorted T cell fraction (not recorded which). Receptor source: a human donor who was either an allogeneic HSCT recipient or a stem cell or donor lymphocyte infusion donor (not recorded which). It is not recorded whose cells these are; they may come from a transplant donor.

The V gene is TRBV19, the J gene TRBJ2-1; 9 positions match TRBD2. CDR1 is LNHDA and CDR2 is SQIVND in the germline V gene (reference sequence). V was clipped by 0 bases and J by 5 bases; unmatched bases: 8. The CDR3 covers 17 residues. The CDR3 protein is CASSIESGGRANNEQFF. The CDR3 DNA reads as TGTGCCAGTAGTATAGAAAGTGGCGGGAGGGCCAACAATGAGCAGTTCTTC.

This clonotype was seen many times. This chain links TRBV2 with TRBJ2-2; TRBD2 is a possible D gene (7 bases). The germline V gene has CDR1 SNHLY and CDR2 FYNNEI. This CDR3 comprises 15 residues. The V gene lost 7 bases and the J gene lost 3 bases, with 15 bases spanning the gap. DNA for the CDR3: TGTGCCAGCACGGGGGGCGCTTCTGACACCGGGGAGCTGTTTTTT. It encodes CASTGGASDTGELFF.

This clonotype was seen ten or more times. The chain uses TRBV14 and TRBJ1-3; D gene uncertain. Germline V lookup: CDR1 SGHDN, CDR2 FVKESK. The ends were cut back, 2 bases at V and 0 bases at J, with 14 bases in the middle. This CDR3 region has 17 residues. The CDR3: CASSQRSLRRSGNTIYF. The CDR3 nucleotides are TGTGCCAGCAGCCAAAGGTCTCTCCGTCGCTCTGGAAACACCATATATTTT. The full variable domain, completed using reference TRBV14 and TRBJ1-3, is EAGVTQFPSHSVIEKGQTVTLRCDPISGHDNLYWYRRVMGKEIKFLLHFVKESKQDESGMPNNRFLAERTGGTYSTLKVQPAELEDSGVYFCASSQRSLRRSGNTIYFGEGSWLTVV.

This clonotype was recorded many times. The gene calls are TRBV5-1 and TRBJ2-3; 13 nucleotides line up with TRBD2. Trimming cost V 5 bases and J 2 bases; bases outside gene matches: 8. CDR1 SGHRS and CDR2 YFSETQ come from the germline V gene. This CDR3 spans 17 amino acids. DNA of the CDR3: TGCGCCAGCAGTATTTATGGACTAGCGGGGGACACAGATACGCAGTATTTT. It translates to CASSIYGLAGDTDTQYF.

This clonotype appeared many times. The J gene is TRBJ1-1, the V gene TRBV5-1; D possibly corresponds to TRBD1 (6 bases). The CDR3 extends over 15 amino acids. In germline, CDR1 is SGHRS, CDR2 YFSETQ. V lost 3 bases and J lost 5, with 17 bases in between. The CDR3 DNA follows: TGCGCCAGCAGCTCGTCCGTAGGGGGGTTTACTGAAGCTTTCTTT. It specifies CASSSSVGGFTEAFF.

CDR3 bases: TGTGCCAGCAGCTTCAGGGAGGCGGGGGGGCGGACAGATACGCAGTATTTT. Translating gives CASSFREAGGRTDTQYF. J is TRBJ2-3 and V is TRBV27; 9 positions agree with TRBD2. The junction had 13 bases not matched to a gene; V was cut back by 6 bases and J by 3 bases. The CDR3 length is 17 residues. The germline V gene has CDR1 MNHEY and CDR2 SMNVEV (reference sequence).

This clonotype was recorded at least ten times. The rearrangement joins TRBV5-1 to TRBJ2-1, with 15 positions matching TRBD2. The CDR3 runs to 16 residues. J gave up 7 bases and V 5 bases, and 7 bases lay outside the gene matches. Germline assignment: CDR1 SGHRS and CDR2 YFSETQ. DNA for the CDR3: TGCGCCAGCAGTCCCACTGGGACTAGCGGGGGGAATGAGCAGTTCTTC. Translation: CASSPTGTSGGNEQFF.

This clonotype was counted ten times or more. The V and J genes are TRBV25-1 and TRBJ2-7, with 9 bases identical to TRBD2. J lost 2 bases, V lost 1 base, and 15 bases had no gene match. The CDR3 consists of 19 residues. Germline assignment: CDR1 MGHDK and CDR2 SYGVNS. The CDR3 loop is CASSESRLAGPDGAYEQYF. CDR3 nucleotide sequence: TGTGCCAGCAGTGAATCCCGTCTAGCGGGACCGGATGGGGCCTACGAGCAGTACTTC.

There are many counts of this clonotype. The chain combines TRBV6-1 with TRBJ1-6, with TRBD1 matching 7 bases. The CDR3 contains 16 residues. V gave up 1 base and J gave up 10 bases; unmatched junction bases: 10. CDR1 is MNHNS and CDR2 is SASEGT in the germline V gene. The CDR3 DNA reads as TGTGCCAGCAGTGAAGGTCGACAGGGTTCGGGATCACCCCTCCACTTT. It specifies CASSEGRQGSGSPLHF.

This clonotype appeared many times. The chain is built from TRBV6-2 or TRBV6-3 and TRBJ1-2; no clear D gene. V was pared by 0 bases and J by 7 bases, with 9 bases between. Germline values: CDR1 MNHEY, CDR2 SVGEGT. The CDR3 loop spans 13 amino acids. This CDR3 is CASSYSITPGYTF. The CDR3 coding sequence is TGTGCCAGCAGTTACTCGATAACTCCTGGCTACACCTTC.

In its sample, this clonotype was seen many times. The CDR3 nucleotides read TGCGCCAGCAGCCGCGAAGGACTAAGGAGTCCCAATGAGCAGTTCTTC. Its translation is CASSREGLRSPNEQFF. The rearrangement links TRBV5-1 to TRBJ2-1; perhaps TRBD2 as D (6 bases). Trimming took off 4 bases at V and 6 bases at J, with 20 bases between the two ends. Looked up from germline, CDR1 is SGHRS and CDR2 is YFSETQ. The CDR3 totals 16 residues.

This clonotype was seen many times. V and J are TRBV11-2 and TRBJ1-2; D might be TRBD1 (5 bases). The length of the CDR3 is 14 residues. Germline CDR1 and CDR2: SGHAT and FQNNGV. V was trimmed by 4 bases and J by 6 bases, leaving 15 bases between them. The CDR3 sequence is CASSSRDGFHGYTF. In nucleotides, the CDR3 is TGTGCCAGCAGCTCCCGGGACGGCTTTCATGGCTACACCTTC.

This rearrangement joins TRBV7-3 to TRBJ1-1, with D possibly being TRBD1 (5 bases). Germline V CDR1 and CDR2: SGHTA, FQGTGA. The V end lost 5 bases, the J end lost 6 bases, and 16 bases lay between the germline ends. There are 14 residues in the CDR3. In DNA, the CDR3 is TGTGCCAGCAGCCCAGGAGGGATCAGGGCTGAAGCTTTCTTT. Amino acids: CASSPGGIRAEAFF.

This clonotype showed up many times. The rearrangement links TRBV10-3 to TRBJ1-1; no firm D call. Germline V gene lookup returns CDR1 ENHRY and CDR2 SYGVKD. The CDR3 runs 12 residues. V was pared by 2 bases and J by 6 bases, with 7 bases between. DNA for the CDR3: TGTGCCATCAGTGAGACCGAGTCTGAAGCTTTCTTT. Its translation is CAISETESEAFF.

In this sample, this clonotype turned up a few times. The chain employs TRBV28 and TRBJ2-7, with 8 bases aligning to TRBD2. V trimming: 5 bases; J trimming: 1 base; junction bases outside the gene matches: 7. This CDR3 contains 15 residues. CDR1 is MDHEN and CDR2 is SYDVKM in the germline V gene. The CDR3 DNA reads as TGTGCCAGCAGTCCCAGCGGGAGTAGGTCCTACGAGCAGTACTTC. Its protein is CASSPSGSRSYEQYF.

This clonotype has at least ten counts. The chain uses TRBV10-1 and TRBJ2-3; D is uncertain. Germline CDR1 reads WNHNN; CDR2 reads SYGVQD (reference sequence). V was shortened by 2 bases and J by 0 bases, with 3 bases between the two germline ends. The CDR3 has 13 residues. CDR3 in DNA: TGCGCCAGCAGTGAGGGCAGCACAGATACGCAGTATTTT. Encoded protein: CASSEGSTDTQYF.

This clonotype has at least ten counts. The V call is TRBV2, the J call TRBJ2-7; TRBD2 agrees at 13 bases. This CDR3 region has 13 residues. CDR1 and CDR2 (germline): SNHLY, FYNNEI. V was clipped by 6 bases and J by 7 bases; unmatched bases: 3. CDR3 region: CASSGTSGIEQYF. The CDR3 DNA reads TGTGCCAGCAGCGGGACTAGCGGGATTGAGCAGTACTTC.

This clonotype occurred many times. J is TRBJ1-2 and V is TRBV6-2 or TRBV6-3, with D hard to call. Germline V gives CDR1 MNHEY, CDR2 SVGEGT. The CDR3 has 14 residues. V gave up 2 bases and J gave up 4 bases, with 11 bases separating them. CDR3 DNA: TGTGCCAGCAGTTACGAGGGCCGTGGCTATGGCTACACCTTC. Amino acids: CASSYEGRGYGYTF.

This clonotype was observed a handful of times. The rearrangement links TRBV5-1 to TRBJ2-5; TRBD2 matches at 13 bases. Trimming removed 3 bases from V and 2 bases from J; junction bases left unmatched: 1. In germline, CDR1 is SGHRS, CDR2 YFSETQ. The CDR3 runs 15 residues. As DNA, the CDR3 is TGCGCCAGCAGCTCGACTAGCGGGGGGCAAGAGACCCAGTACTTC. It translates to CASSSTSGGQETQYF.

The rearrangement links TRBV5-1 to TRBJ2-3; TRBD2 matches at 9 bases. The germline V gene encodes CDR1 SGHRS and CDR2 YFSETQ. V was pared by 5 bases and J by 5 bases, with 12 bases of the junction left unmatched. The CDR3 spans 16 residues. CDR3 amino acids: CASRFAGGQLGDTQYF. CDR3 nucleotides: TGCGCCAGCAGGTTTGCGGGGGGGCAACTTGGAGATACGCAGTATTTT.

This clonotype was seen repeatedly, ten times or more. This chain connects TRBV25-1 to TRBJ1-2; tentatively, D is TRBD1 (5 bases). Trimming took 3 bases from V and 8 from J, leaving 13 bases between them. CDR1 MGHDK and CDR2 SYGVNS come from the germline V gene. The CDR3 runs 13 residues. The CDR3 DNA reads TGTGCCAGCAGTGATCCGCGGGGCCGCGGCTACACCTTC. This sequence encodes CASSDPRGRGYTF.

This clonotype was picked up many times. The chain joins TRBV20-1 to TRBJ2-1; TRBD1 agrees at 7 bases. Germline V gene lookup returns CDR1 DFQATT and CDR2 SNEGSKA (reference sequence). V lost 3 bases to trimming and J lost 4 bases; unmatched junction nucleotides: 3. The CDR3 has 13 residues. The CDR3 reads CSASGRGYNEQFF. Written as DNA, the CDR3 is TGCAGTGCTAGCGGCAGGGGGTACAATGAGCAGTTCTTC.

Only a few counts were recorded for this clonotype. This chain joins TRBV12-3 or TRBV12-4 and TRBJ1-2; weak D call: TRBD1 (5 bases). With 7 bases removed from V and 9 bases from J, the gap between germline ends came to 15 bases. This CDR3 is built from 12 residues. CDR3 nucleotides: TGTGCCAGCACTTTCGGGCAGGGAAGCTACACCTTC. It is translated as CASTFGQGSYTF.

The rearrangement uses TRBV29-1 and TRBJ1-3, with 8 bases lining up with TRBD1. The CDR3 loop spans 14 amino acids. Germline V CDR1 and CDR2: SQVTM, ANQGSEA. The ends lost 6 bases at V and 0 bases at J; junction bases unmatched: 4. The CDR3 protein is CSVRTGGSGNTIYF. The CDR3 region has the DNA TGCAGCGTGAGAACAGGGGGCTCTGGAAACACCATATATTTT.

This clonotype was picked up many times. The rearrangement uses TRBV29-1 and TRBJ2-5; D not certain. The germline V gene has CDR1 SQVTM and CDR2 ANQGSEA. The CDR3 contains 14 residues. Trimming left V 6 bases short and J 1 base short, with 15 bases between. The CDR3 coding sequence is TGCAGCGTGGCACCAAGCCTCAGCCAAGAGACCCAGTACTTC. Encoded protein: CSVAPSLSQETQYF.